The 9 T cell receptor beta chains below come from one sample, sequenced in a study of molecular identifiers for immune sequencing clone quantification. One entry per CDR3 protein results from TCRdb running MiXCR on the PCR reads. Here the sample spans some 40,000 distinct CDR3 sequences, about 18% being singletons. Sequencing was performed on naive CD8+ T cells from blood, with Jurkat cell RNA spiked in. Subset meaning: FACS-sorted CD8+CD4-CCR7+CD45RA+ naive T cells. The receptors were sampled from a human donor in good health. Some libraries in this study had Jurkat cell RNA spiked in.

This clonotype was detected ten times or more. The rearrangement joins TRBV25-1 to TRBJ1-4; 9 nucleotides match TRBD1. V lost 3 bases, J lost 6 bases, and 11 bases stayed unmatched. Germline loops: CDR1 MGHDK, CDR2 SYGVNS. The CDR3 runs to 17 residues. The CDR3, as DNA: TGTGCCAGCAGTGATGAGGGGGTCGGACAGGGGTATGAAAAACTGTTTTTT. Its translation: CASSDEGVGQGYEKLFF.

This clonotype came up many times. The genes are TRBV20-1 and TRBJ2-5, with D hard to call. The germline CDR1 and CDR2 sequences are DFQATT and SNEGSKA (reference sequence). This CDR3 is 15 amino acids long. Deletions cut 2 bases from V and 4 bases from J, with 17 bases between. CDR3 protein: CSARRKLTWGETQYF. CDR3 sequence (DNA): TGCAGTGCTAGACGAAAACTAACCTGGGGAGAGACCCAGTACTTC.

The V gene is TRBV6-5, the J gene TRBJ2-4; D not resolved. The CDR3 runs to 13 residues. In germline, CDR1 is MNHEY, CDR2 SVGAGI. V shed 0 bases and J shed 4 bases, with 4 bases lying between them. The CDR3 is CASSYSGKNIQYF. The CDR3 DNA reads as TGTGCCAGCAGTTACTCAGGGAAAAACATTCAGTACTTC.

Many counts were recorded for this clonotype. V and J are TRBV7-9 and TRBJ2-5; weak D call: TRBD2 (6 bases). This CDR3 is built from 15 residues. Germline V CDR1 and CDR2: SEHNR, FQNEAQ (reference sequence). Trimming left V 4 bases short and J 5 bases short, with 17 bases between. The CDR3 nucleotides are TGTGCCAGCAGCTCCCTGGAGGGGCGGCACGAGACCCAGTACTTC. It specifies CASSSLEGRHETQYF.

This clonotype has a count of ten or more. CDR3 residues: CSGWGPTYEQYF. CDR3 coding DNA: TGCAGTGGGTGGGGCCCAACCTACGAGCAGTACTTC. The chain recombines TRBV20-1 with TRBJ2-7, with D possibly TRBD1 on 5 matching bases. The V gene lost 7 bases and the J gene lost 2 bases, with 12 bases spanning the gap. The CDR3 extends over 12 amino acids. Germline V gives CDR1 DFQATT, CDR2 SNEGSKA (reference sequence).

This clonotype was recorded only once. Sequence at one end of the junction differs from germline and may be a read error. The rearrangement links TRBV7-9 to TRBJ1-1; D is uncertain. Germline-derived CDR1 and CDR2 are SEHNR and FQNEAQ (reference sequence). This CDR3 has 13 residues. In DNA form, the CDR3 reads TGTGCCGGCAGCCCCACCGCGGTGACTGAAGCTTTCTTT. This sequence encodes CAGSPTAVTEAFF.

A note on this clonotype: A much larger clone is a single base away; this may be a read error. The chain has TRBV27 and TRBJ2-4, with D tentatively TRBD1 (6 bases). Germline V gives CDR1 MNHEY, CDR2 SMNVEV (reference sequence). The CDR3 runs 13 residues. The CDR3 DNA reads as TGTGCCAGCAGTTTAACAGGGCGGCACATTCAGTGCTTC. Encoded protein: CASSLTGRHIQCF.

The V gene is TRBV7-2, the J gene TRBJ2-4, with D unclear. Germline V gene sequence: CDR1 SGHTA, CDR2 FQGNSA. The CDR3 contains 15 residues. Trimming left V 0 bases short and J 3 bases short, with 9 bases between. CDR3 coding DNA: TGTGCCAGCAGCTTAGCCGCCTATGGCAAAAACATTCAGTACTTC. It yields the protein CASSLAAYGKNIQYF.

This chain connects TRBV6-5 to TRBJ2-7, with D possibly called TRBD1 or TRBD2 (5 bases each). From germline, CDR1 is MNHEY and CDR2 SVGAGI. V lost 6 bases, J lost 7 bases, and 16 bases lay in between. The CDR3 loop spans 13 amino acids. The CDR3 coding sequence is TGTGCCAGCAGCCTGGGGGTCTCGGGGGAGCAGTACTTC. Encoded protein: CASSLGVSGEQYF.